One sample yielded the 28 T cell receptor beta chains listed below, sequenced in a study of response to subunit inactivated influenza vaccine. MiXCR was run by TCRdb on the RT-PCR reads, yielding one entry per CDR3 protein. Of roughly 710,000 distinct CDR3 sequences in the sample, less than 15% were seen once. Material: PBMCs from blood, obtained less than 15 days before vaccination. The receptors here all came from a man aged 50 or older who received an inactivated influenza vaccine.

V and J are TRBV6-2 or TRBV6-3 and TRBJ1-5; 8 positions match TRBD1. The CDR3 has 12 amino acids. V gave up 7 bases and J gave up 7 bases; unmatched junction bases: 3. Germline loops: CDR1 MNHEY, CDR2 SVGEGT. The CDR3 DNA reads as TGTGCCAGCATGCAGGGGGCCCAGCCCCAGCATTTT. This codes for CASMQGAQPQHF.

This clonotype was counted only a few times. V usage is TRBV20-1 and J usage is TRBJ2-1, with TRBD2 matching 11 bases. Unmatched junction bases numbered 7, after V lost 0 bases and J lost 0 bases. CDR1 and CDR2 from the germline V gene are DFQATT and SNEGSKA (reference sequence). The CDR3 is 18 amino acids. The CDR3 is CSARDTLAGGPSYNEQFF. The CDR3 nucleotides are TGCAGTGCTAGAGATACTCTAGCGGGGGGACCCTCCTACAATGAGCAGTTCTTC.

This clonotype was seen more than once but under ten times. This sequence joins TRBV24-1 and TRBJ2-7, with 9 nucleotides matching TRBD2. From germline, CDR1 is KGHDR and CDR2 SFDVKD. The CDR3 is made up of 13 amino acids. With V trimmed by 7 bases and J by 2 bases, 2 bases remained unmatched. CDR3 bases: TGTGCCACCAGCGTAGCGGGAGCCTACGAGCAGTACTTC. It codes for CATSVAGAYEQYF.

This clonotype appeared a few times. This chain links TRBV5-1 with TRBJ1-2, with 12 bases that match TRBD1. The ends lost 4 bases at V and 5 bases at J; junction bases unmatched: 12. The V gene's germline CDR1 is SGHRS and CDR2 YFSETQ. The CDR3 covers 17 residues. The CDR3 DNA is TGCGCCAGCAGCCCTCTTGGGACAGGGGGCGCAAATTATGGCTACACCTTC. Its protein product is CASSPLGTGGANYGYTF.

CDR3 residues: CSARGGSGWNTGELFF. The CDR3 DNA is TGCAGTGCTAGAGGCGGGAGCGGGTGGAACACCGGGGAGCTGTTTTTT. The V gene is TRBV20-1, the J gene TRBJ2-2, with 7 bases fitting TRBD2. This CDR3 spans 16 amino acids. Germline CDR1 reads DFQATT; CDR2 reads SNEGSKA (reference sequence). V lost 1 base and J lost 1; bases outside the gene matches: 6.

The table lists this clonotype with a few counts. This chain uses TRBV5-6 with TRBJ2-2; no firm D call. V was pared by 3 bases and J by 4 bases, with 13 bases between. This CDR3 is 15 amino acids long. Germline CDR1 is SGHDT and CDR2 is YYEEEE. The CDR3 sequence: CASSSTTVRTGELFF. CDR3 nucleotide sequence: TGTGCCAGCAGCTCGACCACGGTTCGCACCGGGGAGCTGTTTTTT.

The V gene is TRBV4-1, the J gene TRBJ2-1; 9 bases fit TRBD1. The germline CDR1 and CDR2 sequences are MGHRA and YSYEKL. The CDR3 runs 15 residues. V lost 3 bases and J lost 6; bases outside the gene matches: 6. The CDR3 loop reads CASSHPGTGLNEQFF. For the CDR3, the DNA is TGCGCCAGCAGCCATCCCGGGACAGGGCTCAATGAGCAGTTCTTC.

The table lists this clonotype with a few counts. The chain is built from TRBV11-2 and TRBJ1-5, with D unresolved. V dropped 0 bases and J dropped 3 bases, with 9 bases sitting between them. Per the germline V gene, CDR1 is SGHAT and CDR2 is FQNNGV. The CDR3 runs 15 residues. Here the CDR3 DNA reads TGTGCCAGCAGCTTAGATCGATGGCCCAATCAGCCCCAGCATTTT. Its translation: CASSLDRWPNQPQHF.

This clonotype was seen only a few times. The rearrangement uses TRBV28 and TRBJ1-1, with 10 bases fitting TRBD1. This CDR3 has 14 residues. Germline V CDR1 and CDR2: MDHEN, SYDVKM. The V and J ends lost 7 bases and 6 bases, in that order; junction bases with no gene match: 8. DNA for the CDR3: TGTGCCAGCATGACAGGGGGCGCGGGAGCTGAAGCTTTCTTT. It codes for CASMTGGAGAEAFF. Full variable domain (missing parts from reference TRBV28 and TRBJ1-1): DVKVTQSSRYLVKRTGEKVFLECVQDMDHENMFWYRQDPGLGLRLIYFSYDVKMKEKGDIPEGYSVSREKKERFSLILESASTNQTSMYLCASMTGGAGAEAFFGQGTRLTVV.

The chain links TRBV5-1 to TRBJ2-3; D possibly matches TRBD1 or TRBD2 (5 bases each). Germline assignment: CDR1 SGHRS and CDR2 YFSETQ. Between the trimmed V and J ends, which lost 4 bases and 5 bases, there was a span of 17 bases. CDR3 length: 15 residues. The CDR3 spells CASSQSGTNGDTQYF. The DNA for the CDR3 is TGCGCCAGCAGCCAATCCGGGACCAACGGAGATACGCAGTATTTT.

This sequence joins TRBV20-1 and TRBJ2-7; 8 nucleotides match TRBD1. This CDR3 is 14 amino acids long. Trimming cost V 3 bases and J 2 bases; bases outside gene matches: 6. CDR1 and CDR2 from the germline V gene are DFQATT and SNEGSKA (reference sequence). The CDR3 DNA reads as TGCAGTGCTAGCCGGACAGGGAACCCCTACGAGCAGTACTTC. It is translated as CSASRTGNPYEQYF.

CDR3 DNA: TGTGCCAGCAGGGGTTGGTTCCAGGGCTCTCGTCTCTACGAGCAGTACTTC. This gives the protein CASRGWFQGSRLYEQYF. The chain employs TRBV2 and TRBJ2-7; maybe TRBD1 (5 bases). The CDR3 contains 17 residues. CDR1 and CDR2 (germline): SNHLY, FYNNEI. V lost 6 bases and J 3 bases, leaving 24 bases between the germline ends.

This chain uses TRBV7-8 with TRBJ2-4; 8 bases are shared with TRBD2. Per germline, CDR1 SGHVS and CDR2 FQNEAQ. V was clipped by 3 bases and J by 6 bases; unmatched bases: 10. The CDR3 has 16 residues. The CDR3 is CASSFDGGAHRNIQYF. CDR3 DNA sequence: TGTGCCAGCAGCTTCGACGGGGGGGCCCATAGAAACATTCAGTACTTC.

The CDR3 bases are TGCAGTGCTAACCCAGGGACATCTCCCCAGCCCCAGCATTTT. Its translation: CSANPGTSPQPQHF. The gene calls are TRBV20-1 and TRBJ1-5, with D possibly TRBD1 on 6 matching bases. CDR3 length: 14 residues. CDR1 and CDR2 from the germline V gene are DFQATT and SNEGSKA (reference sequence). V shed 4 bases and J shed 7 bases, with 17 bases lying between them.

For the CDR3, the DNA is TGTGCCAGCAGCCCAGAGACCCCGTTCTACGAGCAGTACTTC. This codes for CASSPETPFYEQYF. The chain couples TRBV12-3 or TRBV12-4 to TRBJ2-7; no reliable D call. This CDR3 spans 14 amino acids. Trimming took 6 bases from V and 3 from J, leaving 15 bases between them.

The chain combines TRBV7-2 with TRBJ2-1; D is perhaps TRBD2 (6 bases). Germline V gene data show CDR1 as SGHTA and CDR2 as FQGNSA. This CDR3 has 13 residues. Trimming took 3 bases from V and 8 from J, leaving 11 bases between them. The CDR3 loop is CASSFRRRDEQFF. CDR3 DNA: TGTGCCAGCAGCTTCCGCCGGAGGGATGAGCAGTTCTTC. Complete variable domain (other parts from reference TRBV7-2 and TRBJ2-1): GAGVSQSPSNKVTEKGKDVELRCDPISGHTALYWYRQSLGQGLEFLIYFQGNSAPDKSGLPSDRFSAERTGGSVSTLTIQRTQQEDSAVYLCASSFRRRDEQFFGPGTRLTVL.

This rearrangement joins TRBV7-6 to TRBJ2-5, with D uncertain. Germline CDR1 reads SGHVS; CDR2 reads FNYEAQ. The CDR3 extends over 13 amino acids. Trimming took off 6 bases at V and 1 base at J, with 9 bases between the two ends. DNA of the CDR3: TGTGCCAGCAGTTCTTTGCCCCAAGAGACCCAGTACTTC. Protein sequence: CASSSLPQETQYF.

The chain combines TRBV5-1 with TRBJ1-6; a weak D match, TRBD1 (6 bases). In germline, CDR1 is SGHRS, CDR2 YFSETQ. The CDR3 loop spans 17 amino acids. Trimming took 1 base from V and 8 from J, leaving 19 bases between them. CDR3 loop: CASSLTPRGEGDSPLHF. CDR3 DNA sequence: TGCGCCAGCAGCTTGACCCCGAGGGGGGAAGGAGATTCACCCCTCCACTTT.

This clonotype occurred many times. The chain employs TRBV5-1 and TRBJ2-5; possibly TRBD1 or TRBD2 for D (5 bases each). Per germline, CDR1 SGHRS and CDR2 YFSETQ. CDR3 length: 16 residues. The germline V and J ends were trimmed by 2 bases and 0 bases, with 14 bases remaining between them. This chain's CDR3 is CASSLPGTENQETQYF. For the CDR3, the DNA is TGCGCCAGCAGCTTACCTGGGACCGAGAACCAAGAGACCCAGTACTTC.

This clonotype came up a few times. V and J are TRBV12-3 or TRBV12-4 and TRBJ1-1, with 8 bases lining up with TRBD1. The CDR3 is 16 residues long. J gave up 5 bases and V 4 bases, and 12 bases lay outside the gene matches. The chain's CDR3 is CASSSLLSGGRTEAFF. In DNA, the CDR3 is TGTGCCAGCAGTTCCCTCCTATCAGGGGGCCGGACTGAAGCTTTCTTT.

This clonotype was recorded at least ten times. This chain joins TRBV28 and TRBJ2-2; D is possibly TRBD2 (6 bases). The CDR3 has 14 amino acids. V was shortened by 3 bases and J by 6 bases, with 11 bases between the two germline ends. CDR1 MDHEN and CDR2 SYDVKM come from the germline V gene. CDR3 sequence (DNA): TGTGCCAGCAGTTTCGGAGGGATCGCCGGGGAGCTGTTTTTT. Amino acid sequence: CASSFGGIAGELFF.

The genes are TRBV9 and TRBJ1-1; TRBD1 aligns across 9 bases. This CDR3 has 15 amino acids. CDR1 and CDR2 (germline): SGDLS, YYNGEE. The V segment lost 4 bases and the J segment 3 bases; nucleotides outside the gene matches: 7. CDR3 coding DNA: TGTGCCAGCAGCCCCTACCGGACAGGGGACACTGAAGCTTTCTTT. Its translation is CASSPYRTGDTEAFF.

The sample holds a few counts of this clonotype. The V gene is TRBV5-1, the J gene TRBJ2-5, with D possibly being TRBD2 (6 bases). V lost 3 bases and J 1 base, leaving 10 bases between the germline ends. Germline CDR1 reads SGHRS; CDR2 reads YFSETQ. CDR3 length equals 14 residues. The chain's CDR3 is CASSSGLSQETQYF. The DNA for the CDR3 is TGCGCCAGCAGCTCGGGACTTAGCCAAGAGACCCAGTACTTC.

This clonotype was counted a few times. CDR3 amino acids: CSARGLLAGVSGNEQFF. The CDR3 DNA reads TGCAGTGCTAGAGGATTACTAGCGGGAGTAAGTGGCAATGAGCAGTTCTTC. The chain couples TRBV20-1 to TRBJ2-1; 11 nucleotides align to TRBD2. The CDR3 sequence is 17 residues long. The J segment lost 6 bases and the V segment lost 1 base, leaving 11 bases of the junction unmatched. Germline assignment: CDR1 DFQATT and CDR2 SNEGSKA (reference sequence).

This clonotype came up many times. The J gene is TRBJ2-7, the V gene TRBV12-3 or TRBV12-4; 11 nucleotides match TRBD2. The CDR3 has 15 amino acids. Unmatched junction bases numbered 2, after V lost 4 bases and J lost 0 bases. CDR3 coding DNA: TGTGCCAGCAGTTCAACTAGCGGGGGCTCCTACGAGCAGTACTTC. Encoded protein: CASSSTSGGSYEQYF.

This clonotype was recorded many times. This sequence joins TRBV7-2 and TRBJ2-7; D gene ambiguous. V dropped 5 bases and J dropped 0 bases, with 14 bases sitting between them. From germline, CDR1 is SGHTA and CDR2 FQGNSA. The CDR3 covers 15 residues. The CDR3 DNA sequence: TGTGCCAGCAGCGGAACGGGCTTGAGCTCCTACGAGCAGTACTTC. This gives the protein CASSGTGLSSYEQYF. The full variable domain, its missing parts supplied by reference TRBV7-2 and TRBJ2-7, is GAGVSQSPSNKVTEKGKDVELRCDPISGHTALYWYRQSLGQGLEFLIYFQGNSAPDKSGLPSDRFSAERTGGSVSTLTIQRTQQEDSAVYLCASSGTGLSSYEQYFGPGTRLTVT.

This clonotype showed up just a few times. CDR3 sequence reads: CSARDPRMGNTEAFF. CDR3 nucleotides: TGCAGTGCTAGAGATCCCAGGATGGGGAACACTGAAGCTTTCTTT. J is TRBJ1-1 and V is TRBV20-1; no clear D gene. The CDR3 covers 15 residues. V gave up 0 bases and J gave up 1 base, with 12 bases separating them. Germline V CDR1 and CDR2: DFQATT, SNEGSKA (reference sequence).

This clonotype was observed a handful of times. The chain has TRBV4-1 and TRBJ1-1, with TRBD1 as a possible D gene (5 bases). Trimming stripped 0 bases from V and 9 bases from J, with 17 bases between. This CDR3 spans 15 amino acids. The germline V gene encodes CDR1 MGHRA and CDR2 YSYEKL. The CDR3 region has the DNA TGCGCCAGCAGCCAAGAAAGTAGCCAGGGATATAAAGCTTTCTTT. Its translation: CASSQESSQGYKAFF.